What follows describes a single T cell receptor beta chain. These data belong to a study of blood T cell repertoires in COVID-19. Across the study: Acute and convalescent COVID-19 specimens originated in the United States, Italy and Spain. T cells, B-cell-depleted T cells, or PBMCs supplied cDNA or gDNA.

Per the original methods: The assay estimated nucleated cells by amplifying reference gene primers. Clones were sequenced by immunoSEQ multiplex PCR, and TCRdb holds only the in-frame ones, with some missing. That table is the source of V, J and clone size, and D and trimming were worked out from the DNA. The table has 70,000 to 90,000 clones, approximately 82% seen once. This CDR3 comprises 16 residues. V lost 11 bases to trimming and J lost 0 bases, with 20 bases between them. In germline, CDR1 is LNHDA, CDR2 SQIVND (reference sequence). Sequenced sample: peripheral blood. This clonotype originated in a woman at least 80 years old with acute or convalescent COVID-19. This chain links TRBV19 with TRBJ1-5; a weak D match, TRBD1 (5 bases). CDR3 DNA: TGTGCCCGTGGGGGGGTCGAAAATTATAGCAATCAGCCCCAGCATTTT. It is translated as CARGGVENYSNQPQHF.